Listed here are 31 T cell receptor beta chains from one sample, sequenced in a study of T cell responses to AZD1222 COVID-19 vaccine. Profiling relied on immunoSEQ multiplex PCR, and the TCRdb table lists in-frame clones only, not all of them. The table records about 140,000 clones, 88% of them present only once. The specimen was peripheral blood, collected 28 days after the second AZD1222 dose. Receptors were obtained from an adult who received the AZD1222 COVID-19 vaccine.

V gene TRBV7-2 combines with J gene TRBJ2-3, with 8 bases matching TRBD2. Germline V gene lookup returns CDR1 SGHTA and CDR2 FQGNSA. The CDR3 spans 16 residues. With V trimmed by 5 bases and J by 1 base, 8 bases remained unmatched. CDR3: CASSRGGGGGTDTQYF. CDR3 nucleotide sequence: TGTGCCAGCAGCCGGGGGGGAGGAGGGGGCACAGATACGCAGTATTTT.

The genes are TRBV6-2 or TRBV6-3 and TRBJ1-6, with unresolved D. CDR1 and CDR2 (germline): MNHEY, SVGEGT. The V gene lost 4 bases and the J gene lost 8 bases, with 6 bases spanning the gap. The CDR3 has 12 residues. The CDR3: CASSFRYSPLHF. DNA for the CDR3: TGTGCCAGCAGTTTCAGATATTCACCCCTCCACTTT.

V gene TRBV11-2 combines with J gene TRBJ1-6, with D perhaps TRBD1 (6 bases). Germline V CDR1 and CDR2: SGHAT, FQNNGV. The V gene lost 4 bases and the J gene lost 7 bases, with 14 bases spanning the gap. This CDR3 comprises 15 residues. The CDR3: CASSSSGGLNSPLHF. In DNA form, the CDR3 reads TGTGCCAGCAGCTCAAGTGGGGGGCTCAATTCACCCCTCCACTTT.

The CDR3 loop is CASSVEDGLEQYF. The CDR3 DNA reads TGTGCCAGCAGCGTAGAGGATGGTCTCGAGCAGTACTTC. The gene calls are TRBV9 and TRBJ2-7; D unclear. The CDR3 consists of 13 residues. V was pared by 0 bases and J by 6 bases, with 10 bases between. Germline lookup yields CDR1 SGDLS and CDR2 YYNGEE. The complete variable domain, with remaining parts taken from reference TRBV9 and TRBJ2-7, reads DSGVTQTPKHLITATGQRVTLRCSPRSGDLSVYWYQQSLDQGLQFLIQYYNGEERAKGNILERFSAQQFPDLHSELNLSSLELGDSALYFCASSVEDGLEQYFGPGTRLTVT.

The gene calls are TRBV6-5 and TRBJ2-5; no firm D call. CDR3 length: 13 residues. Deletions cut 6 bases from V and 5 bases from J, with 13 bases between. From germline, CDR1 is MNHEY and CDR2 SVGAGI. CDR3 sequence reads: CASRARDRETQYF. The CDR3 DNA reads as TGTGCCAGCAGGGCAAGGGATCGGGAGACCCAGTACTTC.

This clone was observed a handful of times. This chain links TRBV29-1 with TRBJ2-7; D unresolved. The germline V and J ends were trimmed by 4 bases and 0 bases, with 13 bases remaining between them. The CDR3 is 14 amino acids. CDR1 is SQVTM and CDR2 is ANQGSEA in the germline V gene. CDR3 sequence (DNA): TGCAGCGTTGTCGGGTCGCGCGGCTCCTACGAGCAGTACTTC. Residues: CSVVGSRGSYEQYF.

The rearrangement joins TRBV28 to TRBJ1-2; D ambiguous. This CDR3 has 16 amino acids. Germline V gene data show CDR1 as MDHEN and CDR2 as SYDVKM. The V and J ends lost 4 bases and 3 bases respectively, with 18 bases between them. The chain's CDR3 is CASSSLTRRTDYGYTF. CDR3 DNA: TGTGCCAGCAGTTCCCTTACACGGAGGACTGACTATGGCTACACCTTC.

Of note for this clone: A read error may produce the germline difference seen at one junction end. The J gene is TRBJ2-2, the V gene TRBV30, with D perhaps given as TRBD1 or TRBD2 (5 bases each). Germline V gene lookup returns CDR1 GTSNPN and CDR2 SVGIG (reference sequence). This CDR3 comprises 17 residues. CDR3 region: CACSGTAGTVNTGELFF. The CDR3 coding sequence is TGTGCCTGTAGTGGCACGGCCGGGACGGTCAACACCGGGGAGCTGTTTTTT. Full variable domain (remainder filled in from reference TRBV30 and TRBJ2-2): SQTIHQWPATLVQPVGSPLSLECTVEGTSNPNLYWYRQAAGRGLQLLFYSVGIGQISSEVPQNLSASRPQDRQFILSSKKLLLSDSGFYLCACSGTAGTVNTGELFFGEGSRLTVL.

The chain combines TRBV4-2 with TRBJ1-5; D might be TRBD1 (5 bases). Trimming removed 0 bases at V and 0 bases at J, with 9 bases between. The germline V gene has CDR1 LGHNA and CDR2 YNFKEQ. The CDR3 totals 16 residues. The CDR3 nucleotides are TGTGCCAGCAGCCAAGAGGGGCGATCTAGCAATCAGCCCCAGCATTTT. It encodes CASSQEGRSSNQPQHF.

CDR3 region: CASSPSAGRNEQFF. CDR3 coding DNA: TGTGCCAGCTCACCCTCTGCAGGGAGGAATGAGCAGTTCTTC. The chain combines TRBV18 with TRBJ2-1; weak D call: TRBD2 (6 bases). Germline V lookup: CDR1 KGHSH, CDR2 LQKENI. The V and J ends lost 3 bases and 7 bases respectively, with 13 bases between them. The CDR3 has 14 amino acids.

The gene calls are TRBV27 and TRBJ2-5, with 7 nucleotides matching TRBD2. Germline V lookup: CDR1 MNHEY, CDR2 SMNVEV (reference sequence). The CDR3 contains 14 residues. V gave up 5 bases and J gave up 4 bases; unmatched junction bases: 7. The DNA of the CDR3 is TGTGCCAGCAGTCCCCGGGGGGTTGGAGAGACCCAGTACTTC. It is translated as CASSPRGVGETQYF.

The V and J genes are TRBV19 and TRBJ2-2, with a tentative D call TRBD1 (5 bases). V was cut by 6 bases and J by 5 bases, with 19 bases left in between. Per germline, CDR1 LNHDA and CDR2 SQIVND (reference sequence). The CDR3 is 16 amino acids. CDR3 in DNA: TGTGCCAGTAGAGAGGTCGTTGGGGCTGGGACCGGGGAGCTGTTTTTT. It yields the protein CASREVVGAGTGELFF.

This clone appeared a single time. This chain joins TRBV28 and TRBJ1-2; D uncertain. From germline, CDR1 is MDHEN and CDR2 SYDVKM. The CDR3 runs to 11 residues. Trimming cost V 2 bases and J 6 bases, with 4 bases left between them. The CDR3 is CASSLVHGYTF. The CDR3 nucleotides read TGTGCCAGCAGTTTAGTTCATGGCTACACCTTC.

The CDR3 protein is CSVAEGSNQPQHF. The CDR3 region has the DNA TGCAGCGTTGCAGAGGGAAGTAACCAGCCCCAGCATTTT. The chain has TRBV29-1 and TRBJ1-5; D ambiguous. Trimming pared 4 bases from V and 7 bases from J, leaving 14 bases between. There are 13 residues in the CDR3. The germline CDR1 and CDR2 sequences are SQVTM and ANQGSEA.

The CDR3 coding sequence is TGTGCCAGCAGTGCCGGGAGGGCCTGGAATGAGCAGTTCTTC. It codes for CASSAGRAWNEQFF. The chain joins TRBV7-2 to TRBJ2-1, with 8 positions matching TRBD2. The CDR3 is 14 residues long. Germline V gene lookup returns CDR1 SGHTA and CDR2 FQGNSA. J was trimmed by 7 bases and V by 6 bases; bases with no gene match: 8.

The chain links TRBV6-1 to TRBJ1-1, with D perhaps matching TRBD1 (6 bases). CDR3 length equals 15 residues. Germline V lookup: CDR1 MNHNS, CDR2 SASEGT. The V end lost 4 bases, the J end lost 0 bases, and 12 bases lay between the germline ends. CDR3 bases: TGTGCCAGCAGTGGGGCGGACAGTATGAACACTGAAGCTTTCTTT. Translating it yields CASSGADSMNTEAFF.

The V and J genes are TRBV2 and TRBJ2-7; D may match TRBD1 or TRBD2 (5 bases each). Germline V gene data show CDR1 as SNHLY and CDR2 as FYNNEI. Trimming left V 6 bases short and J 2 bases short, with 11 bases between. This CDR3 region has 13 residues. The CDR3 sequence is CASRGPPAYEQYF. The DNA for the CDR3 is TGTGCCAGCAGGGGACCCCCGGCCTACGAGCAGTACTTC.

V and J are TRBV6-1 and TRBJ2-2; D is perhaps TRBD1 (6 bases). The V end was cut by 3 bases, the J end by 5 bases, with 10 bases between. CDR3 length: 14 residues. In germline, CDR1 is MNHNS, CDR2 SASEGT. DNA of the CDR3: TGTGCCAGCAGTGACAGGGGTTCAACCGGGGAGCTGTTTTTT. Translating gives CASSDRGSTGELFF.

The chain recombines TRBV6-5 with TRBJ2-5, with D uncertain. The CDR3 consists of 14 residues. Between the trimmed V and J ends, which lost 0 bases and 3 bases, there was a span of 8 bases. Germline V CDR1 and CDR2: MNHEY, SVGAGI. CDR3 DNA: TGTGCCAGCAGTTACTCGTCTCTGGAAGAGACCCAGTACTTC. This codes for CASSYSSLEETQYF.

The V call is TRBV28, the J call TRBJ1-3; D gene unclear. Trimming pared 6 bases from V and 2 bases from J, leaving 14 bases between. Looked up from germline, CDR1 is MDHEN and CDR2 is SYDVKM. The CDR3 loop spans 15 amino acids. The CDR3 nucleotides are TGTGCCAGCAGCTCGTCCCCGGGGACTGGAAACACCATATATTTT. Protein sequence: CASSSSPGTGNTIYF.

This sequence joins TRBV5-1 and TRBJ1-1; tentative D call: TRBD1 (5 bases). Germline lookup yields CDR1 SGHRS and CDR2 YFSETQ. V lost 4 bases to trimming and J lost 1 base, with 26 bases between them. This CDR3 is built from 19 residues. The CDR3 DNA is TGCGCCAGCAGCCCGGGTCCGCGGTCAGGGCTGAGCCGGAACACTGAAGCTTTCTTT. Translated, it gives CASSPGPRSGLSRNTEAFF. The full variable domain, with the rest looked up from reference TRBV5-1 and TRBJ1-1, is KAGVTQTPRYLIKTRGQQVTLSCSPISGHRSVSWYQQTPGQGLQFLFEYFSETQRNKGNFPGRFSGRQFSNSRSEMNVSTLELGDSALYLCASSPGPRSGLSRNTEAFFGQGTRLTVV.

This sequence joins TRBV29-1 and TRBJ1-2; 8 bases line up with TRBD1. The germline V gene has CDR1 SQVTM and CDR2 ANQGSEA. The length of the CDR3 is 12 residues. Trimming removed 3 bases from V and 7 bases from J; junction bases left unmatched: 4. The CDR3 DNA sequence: TGCAGCGTTGACCGGACAGGGTCTGGCTACACCTTC. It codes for CSVDRTGSGYTF.

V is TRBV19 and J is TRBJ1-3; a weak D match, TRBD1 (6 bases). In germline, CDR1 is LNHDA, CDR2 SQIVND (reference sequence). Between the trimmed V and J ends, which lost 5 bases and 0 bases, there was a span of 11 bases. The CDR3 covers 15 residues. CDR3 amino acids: CASSRRTVSGNTIYF. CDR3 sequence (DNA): TGTGCCAGTAGTCGACGGACAGTCTCTGGAAACACCATATATTTT.

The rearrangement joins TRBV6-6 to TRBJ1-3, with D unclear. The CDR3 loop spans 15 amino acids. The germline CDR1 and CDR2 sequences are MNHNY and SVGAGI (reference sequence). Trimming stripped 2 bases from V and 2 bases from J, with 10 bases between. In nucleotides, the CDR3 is TGTGCCAGCAGTTACGGCGGAATAGCTGGAAACACCATATATTTT. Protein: CASSYGGIAGNTIYF.

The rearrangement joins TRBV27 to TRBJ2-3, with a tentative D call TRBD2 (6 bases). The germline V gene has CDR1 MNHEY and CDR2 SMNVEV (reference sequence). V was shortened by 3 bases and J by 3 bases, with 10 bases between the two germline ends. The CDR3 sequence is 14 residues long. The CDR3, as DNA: TGTGCCAGCAGTTTTGGGCGGGAAACAGATACGCAGTATTTT. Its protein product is CASSFGRETDTQYF.

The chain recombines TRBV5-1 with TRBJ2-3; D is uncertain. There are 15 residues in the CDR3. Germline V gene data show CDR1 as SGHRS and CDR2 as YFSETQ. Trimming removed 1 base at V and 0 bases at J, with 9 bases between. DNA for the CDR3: TGCGCCAGCAGCTTGAGCAGCAGGAGCACAGATACGCAGTATTTT. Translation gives CASSLSSRSTDTQYF.

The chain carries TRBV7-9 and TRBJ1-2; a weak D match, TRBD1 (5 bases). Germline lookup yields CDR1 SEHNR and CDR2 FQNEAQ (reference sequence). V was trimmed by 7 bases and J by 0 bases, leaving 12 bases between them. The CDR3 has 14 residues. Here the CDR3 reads CASTGGGANYGYTF. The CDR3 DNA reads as TGTGCCAGCACCGGCGGGGGAGCTAACTATGGCTACACCTTC.

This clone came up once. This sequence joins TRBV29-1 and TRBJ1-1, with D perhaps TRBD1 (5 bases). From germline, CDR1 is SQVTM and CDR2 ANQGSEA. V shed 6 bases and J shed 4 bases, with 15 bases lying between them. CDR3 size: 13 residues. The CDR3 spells CSVRDGRPTEAFF. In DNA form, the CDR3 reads TGCAGCGTCCGGGACGGCCGGCCCACTGAAGCTTTCTTT.

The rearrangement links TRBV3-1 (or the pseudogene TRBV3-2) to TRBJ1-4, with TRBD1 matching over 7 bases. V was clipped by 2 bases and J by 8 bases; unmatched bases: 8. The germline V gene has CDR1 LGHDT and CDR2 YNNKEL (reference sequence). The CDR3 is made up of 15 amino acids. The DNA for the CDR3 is TGTGCCAGCAGCCAAAGGGGGCAGGGTGAAGAAAAACTGTTTTTT. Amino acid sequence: CASSQRGQGEEKLFF.

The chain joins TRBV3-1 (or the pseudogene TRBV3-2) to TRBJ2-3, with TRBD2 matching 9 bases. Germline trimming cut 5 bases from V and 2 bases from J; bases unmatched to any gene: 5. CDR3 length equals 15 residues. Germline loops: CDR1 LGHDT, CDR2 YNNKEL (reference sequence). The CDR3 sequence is CASSTSGFSTDTQYF. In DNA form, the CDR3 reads TGTGCCAGCAGCACTAGCGGGTTTTCCACAGATACGCAGTATTTT.

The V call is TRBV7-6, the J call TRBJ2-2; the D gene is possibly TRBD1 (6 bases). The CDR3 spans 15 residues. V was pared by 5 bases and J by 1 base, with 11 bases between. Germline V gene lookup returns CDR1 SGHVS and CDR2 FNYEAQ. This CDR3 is CASSPGAMNTGELFF. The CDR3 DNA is TGTGCCAGCAGCCCAGGGGCGATGAACACCGGGGAGCTGTTTTTT.